The 8 T cell receptor beta chains below were found in one sample sequenced in a study of post-analysis software for immune sequencing data. Study-wide results and caveats: Roughly 5 TRBV segments occurring more often in patients than controls included TRBV5-6, TRBV5-1 and TRBV20-1.

Their target antigens are unknown. TCR beta libraries were prepared from cDNA with unique molecular identifiers. TCRdb re-called the PCR reads through MiXCR, storing one row per CDR3 protein. The repertoire holds hundreds of thousands of distinct CDR3 sequences, with approximately 59% as singletons. The sample was blood. These receptors were obtained from a girl aged 2 to 10 with multiple sclerosis.

V and J are TRBV30 and TRBJ1-2; 9 positions match TRBD1. Germline lookup yields CDR1 GTSNPN and CDR2 SVGIG (reference sequence). V shed 1 base, J shed 5 bases, and the junction held 5 bases outside the gene matches. This CDR3 is 14 amino acids long. CDR3: CAWSEDRGVYGYTF. The CDR3 nucleotides are TGTGCCTGGAGTGAGGACAGGGGAGTTTATGGCTACACCTTC.

The chain is built from TRBV20-1 and TRBJ2-7; 11 bases map to TRBD2. The CDR3 is 15 residues long. With V trimmed by 1 base and J by 3 bases, 5 bases remained unmatched. Germline-derived CDR1 and CDR2 are DFQATT and SNEGSKA (reference sequence). The CDR3 DNA follows: TGCAGTGCTAGAGTAGCGGGAGGGCCGAACTACGAGCAGTACTTC. It specifies CSARVAGGPNYEQYF.

This clonotype showed up just a few times. This rearrangement joins TRBV20-1 to TRBJ2-5, with 9 bases lining up with TRBD1. Germline V gene sequence: CDR1 DFQATT, CDR2 SNEGSKA (reference sequence). CDR3 length: 15 residues. J was trimmed by 2 bases and V by 5 bases; bases with no gene match: 9. CDR3 sequence reads: CSADTGTGRQETQYF. The CDR3 DNA follows: TGCAGTGCTGATACCGGGACAGGGCGGCAAGAGACCCAGTACTTC.

The chain employs TRBV20-1 and TRBJ2-3; TRBD2 matches at 12 bases. CDR3 length: 17 amino acids. Germline V gene data show CDR1 as DFQATT and CDR2 as SNEGSKA (reference sequence). The V gene end was trimmed by 5 bases and the J gene end by 1 base; junction bases not matched to a gene: 10. The CDR3 protein is CSASPLAGGEGTDTQYF. The CDR3 region has the DNA TGCAGTGCTTCCCCACTAGCGGGGGGCGAGGGCACAGATACGCAGTATTTT.

The chain uses TRBV7-2 and TRBJ2-1; 11 nucleotides match TRBD2. V shed 1 base and J 9 bases; nucleotides not matched to a gene: 5. Germline lookup yields CDR1 SGHTA and CDR2 FQGNSA. CDR3 length: 15 amino acids. The CDR3 region is CASSLVSSGGTEQFF. As DNA, the CDR3 is TGTGCCAGCAGCTTAGTTTCTAGCGGGGGGACTGAGCAGTTCTTC.

A few counts support this clonotype. The chain carries TRBV7-2 and TRBJ2-5, with a tentative D call TRBD2 (5 bases). The CDR3 is made up of 14 amino acids. The germline V and J ends were trimmed by 1 base and 5 bases, with 11 bases remaining between them. Germline CDR1 is SGHTA and CDR2 is FQGNSA. The CDR3: CASSLVVTGETQYF. The CDR3 DNA is TGTGCCAGCAGCTTAGTTGTAACGGGGGAGACCCAGTACTTC. Full variable domain (outside the CDR3, taken from reference TRBV7-2 and TRBJ2-5): GAGVSQSPSNKVTEKGKDVELRCDPISGHTALYWYRQSLGQGLEFLIYFQGNSAPDKSGLPSDRFSAERTGGSVSTLTIQRTQQEDSAVYLCASSLVVTGETQYFGPGTRLLVL.

V is TRBV12-3 or TRBV12-4 and J is TRBJ1-1; the D gene is possibly TRBD1 (5 bases). V dropped 6 bases and J dropped 4 bases, with 12 bases sitting between them. This CDR3 is built from 13 residues. CDR3 nucleotides: TGTGCCAGCAGCCCTCGAGGGGTCACTGAAGCTTTCTTT. Translation gives CASSPRGVTEAFF.

This clonotype came up a few times. The genes are TRBV12-3 or TRBV12-4 and TRBJ2-3, with 7 bases lining up with TRBD2. This CDR3 has 17 residues. The J segment lost 1 base and the V segment lost 6 bases, leaving 13 bases of the junction unmatched. In DNA form, the CDR3 reads TGTGCCAGCAGAGGTCGGACTAGTCCTGGAGGCACAGATACGCAGTATTTT. Translation gives CASRGRTSPGGTDTQYF.